This TCR beta chain was sequenced during a study of blood T cells in healthy people across ages. Findings of the study overall: In long-lived donors, naive CD4+ cell counts and diversity exceeded those of aged donors.

Primers used in a second PCR of roughly 7 to 12 cycles were a sample-barcoded 5' primer and a J-beta primer mix. Researchers report that a template-switch adaptor with 12 random nucleotides tagged each cDNA molecule. Each CDR3 protein is one row after TCRdb ran MiXCR on the 5' RACE reads. This table holds 1 million or so distinct CDR3 sequences, almost 25% found once. Concerning this clonotype itself: Its antigen is unidentified.

V lost 4 bases and J lost 3, with 7 bases in between. The germline V gene encodes CDR1 LGHDT and CDR2 YNNKEL (reference sequence). This CDR3 comprises 14 residues. This same sample was also part of a study on T cells of mothers and their children. Per that study: An overlap that was slightly higher, though non-significant, was seen in related mother-child pairs versus unrelated pairs. Evidence of persistent microchimeric T cell clones was absent.

The chain carries TRBV3-1 and TRBJ2-6; D not certain. Input material: blood. This clonotype was obtained from a girl aged 2 to 10 in good health. CDR3 region: CASSPRVGANVLTF. The CDR3 DNA reads TGTGCCAGCAGCCCAAGGGTTGGGGCCAACGTCCTGACTTTC.